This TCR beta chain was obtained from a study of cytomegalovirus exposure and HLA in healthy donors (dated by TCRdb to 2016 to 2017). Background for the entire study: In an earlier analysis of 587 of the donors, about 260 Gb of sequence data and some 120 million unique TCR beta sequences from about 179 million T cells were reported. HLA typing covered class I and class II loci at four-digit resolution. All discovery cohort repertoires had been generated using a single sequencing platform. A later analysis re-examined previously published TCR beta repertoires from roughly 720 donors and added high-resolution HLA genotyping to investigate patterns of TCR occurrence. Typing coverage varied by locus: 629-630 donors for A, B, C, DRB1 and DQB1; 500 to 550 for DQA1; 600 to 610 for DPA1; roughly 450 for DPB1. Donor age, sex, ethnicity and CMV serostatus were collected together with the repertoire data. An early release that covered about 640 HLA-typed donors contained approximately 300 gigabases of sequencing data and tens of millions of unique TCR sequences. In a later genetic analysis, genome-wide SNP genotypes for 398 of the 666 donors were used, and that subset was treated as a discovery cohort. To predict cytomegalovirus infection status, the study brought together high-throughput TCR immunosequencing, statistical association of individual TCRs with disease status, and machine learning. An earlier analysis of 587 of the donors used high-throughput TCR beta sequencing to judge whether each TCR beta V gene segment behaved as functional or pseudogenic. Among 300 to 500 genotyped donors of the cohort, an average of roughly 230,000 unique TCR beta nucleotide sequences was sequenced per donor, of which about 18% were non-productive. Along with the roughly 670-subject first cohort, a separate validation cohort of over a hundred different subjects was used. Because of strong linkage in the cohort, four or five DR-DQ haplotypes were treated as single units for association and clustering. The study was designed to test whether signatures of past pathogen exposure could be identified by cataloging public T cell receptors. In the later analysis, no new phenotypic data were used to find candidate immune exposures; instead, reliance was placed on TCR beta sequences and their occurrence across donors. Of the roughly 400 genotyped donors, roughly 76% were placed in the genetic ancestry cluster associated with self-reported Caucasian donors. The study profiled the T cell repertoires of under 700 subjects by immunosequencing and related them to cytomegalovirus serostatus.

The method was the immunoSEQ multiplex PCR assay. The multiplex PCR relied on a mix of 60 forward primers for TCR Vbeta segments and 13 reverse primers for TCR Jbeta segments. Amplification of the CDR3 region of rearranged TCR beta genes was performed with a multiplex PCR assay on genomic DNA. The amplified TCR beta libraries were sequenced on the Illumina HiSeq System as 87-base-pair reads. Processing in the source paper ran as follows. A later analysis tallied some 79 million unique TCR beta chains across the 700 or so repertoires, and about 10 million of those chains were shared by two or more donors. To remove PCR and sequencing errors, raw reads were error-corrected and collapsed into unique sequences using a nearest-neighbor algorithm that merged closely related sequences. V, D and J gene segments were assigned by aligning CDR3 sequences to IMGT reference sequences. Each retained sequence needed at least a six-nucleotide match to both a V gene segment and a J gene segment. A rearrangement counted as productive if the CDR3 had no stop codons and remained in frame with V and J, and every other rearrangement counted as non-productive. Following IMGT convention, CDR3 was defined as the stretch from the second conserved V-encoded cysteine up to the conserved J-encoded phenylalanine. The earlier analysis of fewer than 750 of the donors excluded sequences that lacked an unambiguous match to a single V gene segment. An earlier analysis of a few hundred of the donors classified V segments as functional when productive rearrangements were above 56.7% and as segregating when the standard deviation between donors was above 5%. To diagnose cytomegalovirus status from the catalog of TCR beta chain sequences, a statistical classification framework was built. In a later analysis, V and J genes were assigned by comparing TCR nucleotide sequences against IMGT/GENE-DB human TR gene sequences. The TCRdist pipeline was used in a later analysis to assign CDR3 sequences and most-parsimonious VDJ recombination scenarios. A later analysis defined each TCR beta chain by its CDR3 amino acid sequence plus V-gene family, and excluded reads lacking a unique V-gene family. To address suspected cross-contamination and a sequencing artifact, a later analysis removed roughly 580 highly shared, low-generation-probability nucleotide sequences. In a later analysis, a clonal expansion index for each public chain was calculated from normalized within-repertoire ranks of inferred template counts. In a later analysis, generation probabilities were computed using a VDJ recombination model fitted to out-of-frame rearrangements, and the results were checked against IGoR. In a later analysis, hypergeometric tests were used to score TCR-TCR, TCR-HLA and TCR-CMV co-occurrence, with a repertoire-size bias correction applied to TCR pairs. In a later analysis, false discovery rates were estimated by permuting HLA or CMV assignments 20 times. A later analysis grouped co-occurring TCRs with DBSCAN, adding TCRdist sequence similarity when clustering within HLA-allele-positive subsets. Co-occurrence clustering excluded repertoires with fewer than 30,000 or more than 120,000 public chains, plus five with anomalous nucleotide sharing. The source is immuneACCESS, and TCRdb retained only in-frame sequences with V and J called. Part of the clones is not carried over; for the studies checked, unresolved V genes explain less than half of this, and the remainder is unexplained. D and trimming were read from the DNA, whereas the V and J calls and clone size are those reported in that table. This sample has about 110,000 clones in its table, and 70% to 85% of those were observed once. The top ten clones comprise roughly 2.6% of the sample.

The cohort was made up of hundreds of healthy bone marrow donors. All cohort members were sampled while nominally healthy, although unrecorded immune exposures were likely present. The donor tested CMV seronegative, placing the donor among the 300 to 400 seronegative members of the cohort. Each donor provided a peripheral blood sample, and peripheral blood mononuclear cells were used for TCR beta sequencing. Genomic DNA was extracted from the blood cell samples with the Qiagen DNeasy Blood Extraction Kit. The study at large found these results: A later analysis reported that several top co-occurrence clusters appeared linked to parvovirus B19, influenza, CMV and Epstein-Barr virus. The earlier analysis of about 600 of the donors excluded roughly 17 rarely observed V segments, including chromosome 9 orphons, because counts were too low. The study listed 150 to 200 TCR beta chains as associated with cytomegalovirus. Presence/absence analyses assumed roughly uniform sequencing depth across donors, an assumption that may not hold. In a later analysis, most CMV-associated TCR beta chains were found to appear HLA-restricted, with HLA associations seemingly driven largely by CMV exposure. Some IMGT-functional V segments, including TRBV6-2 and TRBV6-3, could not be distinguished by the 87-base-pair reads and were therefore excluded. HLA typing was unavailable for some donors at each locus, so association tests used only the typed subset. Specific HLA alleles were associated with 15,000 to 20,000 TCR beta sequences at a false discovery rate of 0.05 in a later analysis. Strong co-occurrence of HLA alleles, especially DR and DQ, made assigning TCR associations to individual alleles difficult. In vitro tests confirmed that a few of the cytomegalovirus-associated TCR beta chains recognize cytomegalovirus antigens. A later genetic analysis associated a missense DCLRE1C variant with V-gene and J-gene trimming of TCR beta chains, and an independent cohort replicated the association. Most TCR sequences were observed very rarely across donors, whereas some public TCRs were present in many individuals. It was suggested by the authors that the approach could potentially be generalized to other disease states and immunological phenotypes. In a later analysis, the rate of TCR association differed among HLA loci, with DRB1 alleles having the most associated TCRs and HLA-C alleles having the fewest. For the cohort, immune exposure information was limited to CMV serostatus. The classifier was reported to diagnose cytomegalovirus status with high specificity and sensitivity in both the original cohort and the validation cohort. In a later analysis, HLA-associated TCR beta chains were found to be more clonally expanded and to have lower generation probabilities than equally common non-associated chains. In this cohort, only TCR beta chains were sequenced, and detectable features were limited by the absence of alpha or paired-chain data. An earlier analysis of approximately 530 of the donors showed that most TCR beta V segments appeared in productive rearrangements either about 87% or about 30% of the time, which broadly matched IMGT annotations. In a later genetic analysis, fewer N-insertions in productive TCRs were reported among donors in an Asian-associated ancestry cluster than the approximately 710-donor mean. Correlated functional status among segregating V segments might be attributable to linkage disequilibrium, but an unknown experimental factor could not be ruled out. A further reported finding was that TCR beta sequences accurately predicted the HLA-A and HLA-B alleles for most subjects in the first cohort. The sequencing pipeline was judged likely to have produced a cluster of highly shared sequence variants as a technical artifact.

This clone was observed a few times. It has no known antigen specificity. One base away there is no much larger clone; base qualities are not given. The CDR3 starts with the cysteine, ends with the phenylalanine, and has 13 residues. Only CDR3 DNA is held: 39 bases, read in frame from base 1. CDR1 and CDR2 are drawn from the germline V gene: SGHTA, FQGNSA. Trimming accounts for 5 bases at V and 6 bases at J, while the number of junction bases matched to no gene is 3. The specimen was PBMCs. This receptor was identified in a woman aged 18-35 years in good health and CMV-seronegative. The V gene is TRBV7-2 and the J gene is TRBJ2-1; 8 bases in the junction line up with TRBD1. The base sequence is TGTGCCAGCAGCCCGGACAGGGTCAATGAGCAGTTCTTC. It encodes CASSPDRVNEQFF.